A selection of T cell receptor beta chains follows, all from one sample in a study of CD4 T cell repertoires in COVID-19. Method: immunoSEQ multiplex PCR; TCRdb's copy keeps in-frame clones and lacks some. Here the sample spans more than 65,000 clones, about four fifths being singletons. This material consisted of CD4+ T cells from peripheral blood, taken after recovery from COVID-19. The source is a human donor who had COVID-19. The CDR3 runs from the conserved cysteine through the conserved F or W.

v_call cdr3_aa
TRBV4-1 CASSHPLWGDEQFF
TRBV3-1/TRBV3-2 CASSQDRTLNQQFF
TRBV10-3 CAISSLGREAFF
TRBV5-4 CASSPDQRIGTVNEQYF
TRBV29-1 CSVIMGIEAFF
TRBV7-2 CASSLGGAKGYTF
TRBV19 CASSIGGIRNTEAFF
TRBV2 CASLSGSASDTQYF
TRBV5-8 CASSLVSTDTQYF
TRBV30 CAWRYNRANEKLFF
TRBV19 CASSIGTLYEQYF
TRBV5-5 CASEGGGGRNTEAFF
TRBV7-8 CASSTPSTDTQYF
TRBV28 CASSQLAGGRNEQFF
TRBV10-2 CATEVPDRKETQYF
TRBV6-5 CASSYDGSGVGETQYF
TRBV5-6 CASTEPRQGVRGYTF
TRBV2 CASKLAENTGELFF
TRBV7-2 CASSFSPGLTYEQYF
TRBV12-5 CASGYGGGLGNTIYF
TRBV11-2 CASSGAGWQETQYF
TRBV19 CASRDRARNTDTQYF
TRBV6-4 CASSGGKGNTEAFF
TRBV7-8 CASSRTTANTEAFF
TRBV19 CASSIYRGQGNQPQHF
TRBV7-9 CASSTQADTQYF
TRBV21-1 CASNRRGGLQFF
TRBV4-2 CASSQVDSSGGGDTQYF
TRBV7-8 CASSLRSRQGASGANVLTF
TRBV4-1 CASSQDPSQRGGRFNTGELFF
TRBV5-1 CASGLWTADNSPLHF